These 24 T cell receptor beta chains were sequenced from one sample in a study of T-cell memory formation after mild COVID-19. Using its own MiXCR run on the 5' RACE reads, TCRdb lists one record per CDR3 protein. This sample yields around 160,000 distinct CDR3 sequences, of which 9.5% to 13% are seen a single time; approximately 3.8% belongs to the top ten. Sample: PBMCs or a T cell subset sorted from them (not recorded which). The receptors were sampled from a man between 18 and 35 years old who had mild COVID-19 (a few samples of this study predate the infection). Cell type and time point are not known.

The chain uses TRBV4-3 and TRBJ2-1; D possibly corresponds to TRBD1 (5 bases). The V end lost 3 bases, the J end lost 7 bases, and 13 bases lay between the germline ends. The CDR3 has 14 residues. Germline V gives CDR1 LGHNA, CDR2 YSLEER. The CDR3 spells CASSQHGQGNEQFF. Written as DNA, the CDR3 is TGCGCCAGCAGCCAGCATGGCCAGGGTAATGAGCAGTTCTTC.

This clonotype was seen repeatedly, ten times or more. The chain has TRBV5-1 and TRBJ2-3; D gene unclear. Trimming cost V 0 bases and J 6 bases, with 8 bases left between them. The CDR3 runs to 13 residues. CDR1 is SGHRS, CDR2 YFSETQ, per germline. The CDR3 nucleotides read TGCGCCAGCAGCTTGGGGGCTGGCGATACGCAGTATTTT. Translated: CASSLGAGDTQYF.

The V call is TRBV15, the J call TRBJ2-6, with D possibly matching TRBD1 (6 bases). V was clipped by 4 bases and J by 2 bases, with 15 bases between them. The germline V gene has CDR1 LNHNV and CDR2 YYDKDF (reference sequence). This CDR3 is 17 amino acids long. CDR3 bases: TGTGCCACCAGCACGCAATTAGGGGGAGCTGGGGCCAACGTCCTGACTTTC. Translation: CATSTQLGGAGANVLTF. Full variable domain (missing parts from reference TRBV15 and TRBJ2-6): DAMVIQNPRYQVTQFGKPVTLSCSQTLNHNVMYWYQQKSSQAPKLLFHYYDKDFNNEADTPDNFQSRRPNTSFCFLDIRSPGLGDTAMYLCATSTQLGGAGANVLTFGAGSRLTVL.

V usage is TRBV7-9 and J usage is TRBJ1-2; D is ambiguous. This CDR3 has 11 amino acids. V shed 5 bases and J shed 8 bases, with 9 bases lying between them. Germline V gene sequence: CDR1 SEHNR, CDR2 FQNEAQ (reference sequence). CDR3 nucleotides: TGTGCCAGCAGCCCCGAGGAAGGCTACACCTTC. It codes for CASSPEEGYTF. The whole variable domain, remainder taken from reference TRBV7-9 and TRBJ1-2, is DTGVSQNPRHKITKRGQNVTFRCDPISEHNRLYWYRQTLGQGPEFLTYFQNEAQLEKSRLLSDRFSAERPKGSFSTLEIQRTEQGDSAMYLCASSPEEGYTFGSGTRLTVV.

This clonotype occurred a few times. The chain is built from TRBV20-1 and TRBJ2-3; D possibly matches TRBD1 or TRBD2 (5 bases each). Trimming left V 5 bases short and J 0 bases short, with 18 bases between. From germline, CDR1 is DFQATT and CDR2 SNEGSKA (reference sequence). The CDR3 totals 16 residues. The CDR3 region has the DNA TGCAGTGCTCATCCCCAATTCGGGGCTAGCACAGATACGCAGTATTTT. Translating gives CSAHPQFGASTDTQYF.

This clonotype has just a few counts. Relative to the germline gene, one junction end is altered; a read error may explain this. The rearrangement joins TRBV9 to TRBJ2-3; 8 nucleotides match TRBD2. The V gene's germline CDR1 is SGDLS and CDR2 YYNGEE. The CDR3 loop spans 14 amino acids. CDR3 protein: CSSNRGGGPDTQYF. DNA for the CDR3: TGTTCCAGCAACCGTGGCGGGGGGCCGGATACGCAGTATTTT.

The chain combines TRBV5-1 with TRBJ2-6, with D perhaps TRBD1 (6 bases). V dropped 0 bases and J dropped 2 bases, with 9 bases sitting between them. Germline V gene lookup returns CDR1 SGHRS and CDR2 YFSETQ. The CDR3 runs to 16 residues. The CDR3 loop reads CASSLGGQTGANVLTF. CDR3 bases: TGCGCCAGCAGCTTGGGAGGACAGACTGGGGCCAACGTCCTGACTTTC.

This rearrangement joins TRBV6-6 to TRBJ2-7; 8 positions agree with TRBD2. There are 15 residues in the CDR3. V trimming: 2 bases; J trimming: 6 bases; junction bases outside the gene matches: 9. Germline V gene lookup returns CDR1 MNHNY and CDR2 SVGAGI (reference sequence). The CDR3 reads CASSYGGAGGGEQYV. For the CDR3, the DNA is TGTGCCAGCAGTTACGGGGGCGCGGGGGGCGGCGAGCAGTACGTC.

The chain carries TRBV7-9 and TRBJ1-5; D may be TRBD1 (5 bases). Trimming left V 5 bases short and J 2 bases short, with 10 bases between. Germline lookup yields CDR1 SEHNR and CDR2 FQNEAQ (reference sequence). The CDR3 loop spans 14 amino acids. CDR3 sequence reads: CASSQDTGNQPQHF. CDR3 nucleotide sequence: TGTGCCAGCAGCCAGGACACAGGCAATCAGCCCCAGCATTTT.

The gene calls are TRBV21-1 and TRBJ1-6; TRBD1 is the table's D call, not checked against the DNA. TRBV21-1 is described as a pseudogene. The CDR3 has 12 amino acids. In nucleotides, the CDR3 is TGTGCCAACAAGGGGGAGAATTCACCCCTCCACTTT. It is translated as CANKGENSPLHF.

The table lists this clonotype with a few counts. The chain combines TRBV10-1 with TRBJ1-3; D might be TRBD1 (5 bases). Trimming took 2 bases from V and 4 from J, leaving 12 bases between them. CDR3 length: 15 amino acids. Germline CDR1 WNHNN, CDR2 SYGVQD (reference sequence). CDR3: CASSENPGLGNTIYF. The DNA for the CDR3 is TGCGCCAGCAGTGAGAACCCGGGACTAGGAAACACCATATATTTT.

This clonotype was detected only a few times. The CDR3 is CATSSGAARMLFF. CDR3 sequence (DNA): TGTGCCACGTCTTCAGGGGCAGCAAGGATGCTGTTTTTT. The gene calls are TRBV6-5 and TRBJ2-2; perhaps TRBD1 as D (6 bases). The CDR3 is made up of 13 amino acids. V lost 10 bases and J 13 bases, leaving 22 bases between the germline ends. Germline CDR1 is MNHEY and CDR2 is SVGAGI.

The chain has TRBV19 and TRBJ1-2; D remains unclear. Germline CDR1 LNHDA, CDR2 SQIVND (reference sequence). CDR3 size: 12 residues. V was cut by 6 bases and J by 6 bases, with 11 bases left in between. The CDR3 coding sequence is TGTGCCAGTAGCATACGGGGAGATGGCTACACCTTC. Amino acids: CASSIRGDGYTF.

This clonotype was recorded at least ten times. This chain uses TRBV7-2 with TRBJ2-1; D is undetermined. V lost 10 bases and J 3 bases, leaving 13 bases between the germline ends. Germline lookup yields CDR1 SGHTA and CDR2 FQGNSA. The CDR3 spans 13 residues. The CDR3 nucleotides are TGTGCCATCGAGGATAGAAACTACAATGAGCAGTTCTTC. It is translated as CAIEDRNYNEQFF.

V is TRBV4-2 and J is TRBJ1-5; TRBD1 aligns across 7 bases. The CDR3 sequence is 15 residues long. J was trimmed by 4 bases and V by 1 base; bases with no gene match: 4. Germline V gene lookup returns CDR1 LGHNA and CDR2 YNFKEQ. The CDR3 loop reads CASSQGDSENQPQHF. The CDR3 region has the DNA TGTGCCAGCAGCCAAGGGGACAGCGAGAATCAGCCCCAGCATTTT.

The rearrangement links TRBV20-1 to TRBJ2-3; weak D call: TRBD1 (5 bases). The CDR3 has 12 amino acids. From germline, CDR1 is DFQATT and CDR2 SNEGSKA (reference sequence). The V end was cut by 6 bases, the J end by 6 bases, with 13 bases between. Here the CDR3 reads CSARRGSDTQYF. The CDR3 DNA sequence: TGCAGTGCCCGTAGGGGTTCCGATACGCAGTATTTT.

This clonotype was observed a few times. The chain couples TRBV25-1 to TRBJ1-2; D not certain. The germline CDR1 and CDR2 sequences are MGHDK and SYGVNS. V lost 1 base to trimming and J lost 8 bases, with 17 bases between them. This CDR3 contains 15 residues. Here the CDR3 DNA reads TGTGCCAGCAGTGAATCGTCGGGCTTCTCTTACGGCTACACCTTC. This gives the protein CASSESSGFSYGYTF.

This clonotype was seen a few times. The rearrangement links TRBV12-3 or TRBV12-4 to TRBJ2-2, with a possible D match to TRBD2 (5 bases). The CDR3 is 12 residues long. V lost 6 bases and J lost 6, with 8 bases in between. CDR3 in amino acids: CASSKEAGELFF. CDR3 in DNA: TGTGCCAGCAGCAAGGAGGCCGGGGAGCTGTTTTTT.

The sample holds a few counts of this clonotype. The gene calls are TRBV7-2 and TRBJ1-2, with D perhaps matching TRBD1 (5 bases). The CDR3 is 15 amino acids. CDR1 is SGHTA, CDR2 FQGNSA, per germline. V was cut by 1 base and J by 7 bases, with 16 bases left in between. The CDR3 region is CASSLGRGRKSGYTF. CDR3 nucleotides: TGTGCCAGCAGCTTAGGTCGGGGGAGGAAGTCTGGCTACACCTTC.

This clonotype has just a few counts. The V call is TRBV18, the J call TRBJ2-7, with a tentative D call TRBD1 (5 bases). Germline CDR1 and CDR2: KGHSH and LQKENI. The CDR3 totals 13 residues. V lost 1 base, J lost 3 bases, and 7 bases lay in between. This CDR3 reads CASSPQGFYEQYV. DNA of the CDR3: TGTGCCAGCTCACCACAGGGGTTCTACGAGCAGTACGTC.

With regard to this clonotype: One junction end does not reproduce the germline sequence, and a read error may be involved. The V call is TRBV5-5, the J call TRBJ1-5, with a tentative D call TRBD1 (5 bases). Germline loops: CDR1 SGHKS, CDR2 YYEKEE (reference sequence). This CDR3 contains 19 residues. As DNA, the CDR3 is TGTGCCAGAAGCTCCCGACAGCCTAATAACTTATATAGCAATCAGCCCCAGCATTTT. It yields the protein CARSSRQPNNLYSNQPQHF.

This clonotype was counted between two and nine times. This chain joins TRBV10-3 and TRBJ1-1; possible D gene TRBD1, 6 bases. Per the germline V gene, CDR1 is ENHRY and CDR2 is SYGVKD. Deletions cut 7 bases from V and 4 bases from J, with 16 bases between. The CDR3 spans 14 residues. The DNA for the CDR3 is TGTGCCATCAACGGCAGGGGTAGTGGCACTGAAGCTTTCTTT. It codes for CAINGRGSGTEAFF.

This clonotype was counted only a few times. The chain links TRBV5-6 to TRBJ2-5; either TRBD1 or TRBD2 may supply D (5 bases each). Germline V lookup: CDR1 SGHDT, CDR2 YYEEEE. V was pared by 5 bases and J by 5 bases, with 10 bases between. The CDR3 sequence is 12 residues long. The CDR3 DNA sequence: TGTGCCAGCAGGCTATGGGGGGAGACCCAGTACTTC. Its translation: CASRLWGETQYF. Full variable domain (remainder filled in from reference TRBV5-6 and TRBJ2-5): DAGVTQSPTHLIKTRGQQVTLRCSPKSGHDTVSWYQQALGQGPQFIFQYYEEEERQRGNFPDRFSGHQFPNYSSELNVNALLLGDSALYLCASRLWGETQYFGPGTRLLVL.

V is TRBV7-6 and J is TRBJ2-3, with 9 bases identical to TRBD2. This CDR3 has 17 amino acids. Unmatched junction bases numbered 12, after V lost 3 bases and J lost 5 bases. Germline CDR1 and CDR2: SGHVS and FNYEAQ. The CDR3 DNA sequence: TGTGCCAGCAGCTTTACGGCTAGCGGGGTTGTCGGAGATACGCAGTATTTT. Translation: CASSFTASGVVGDTQYF.